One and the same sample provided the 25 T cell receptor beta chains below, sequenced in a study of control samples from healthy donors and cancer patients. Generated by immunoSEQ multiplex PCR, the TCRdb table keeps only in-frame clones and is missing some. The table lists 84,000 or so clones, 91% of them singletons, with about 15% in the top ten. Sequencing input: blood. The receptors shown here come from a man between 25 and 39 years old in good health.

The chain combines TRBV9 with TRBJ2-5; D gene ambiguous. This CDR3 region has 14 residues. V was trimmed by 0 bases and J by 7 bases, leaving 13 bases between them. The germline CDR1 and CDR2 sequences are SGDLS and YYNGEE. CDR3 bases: TGTGCCAGCAGCGTAGCGGATGTCCTAGGGACCCAGTACTTC. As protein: CASSVADVLGTQYF.

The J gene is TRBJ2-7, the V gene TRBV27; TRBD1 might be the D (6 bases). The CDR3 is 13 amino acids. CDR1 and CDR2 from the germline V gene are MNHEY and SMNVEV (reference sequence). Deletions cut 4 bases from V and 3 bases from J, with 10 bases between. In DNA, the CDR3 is TGTGCCAGCAGTTATGGACAGTACTACGAGCAGTACTTC. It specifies CASSYGQYYEQYF.

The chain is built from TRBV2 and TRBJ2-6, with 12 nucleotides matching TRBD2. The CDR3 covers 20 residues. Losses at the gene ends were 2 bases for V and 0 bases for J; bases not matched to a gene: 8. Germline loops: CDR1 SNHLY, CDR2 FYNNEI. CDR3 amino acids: CASSEWASGRAHSGANVLTF. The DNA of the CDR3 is TGTGCCAGCAGTGAATGGGCTAGCGGGAGGGCCCACTCTGGGGCCAACGTCCTGACTTTC.

The CDR3 loop reads CASRKDLQRTEAFF. The CDR3 DNA sequence: TGTGCCAGCCGGAAAGACCTCCAGAGGACTGAAGCTTTCTTT. The V gene is TRBV11-2, the J gene TRBJ1-1, with no clear D. This CDR3 spans 14 amino acids. Germline values: CDR1 SGHAT, CDR2 FQNNGV. Trimming took 8 bases from V and 5 from J, leaving 18 bases between them.

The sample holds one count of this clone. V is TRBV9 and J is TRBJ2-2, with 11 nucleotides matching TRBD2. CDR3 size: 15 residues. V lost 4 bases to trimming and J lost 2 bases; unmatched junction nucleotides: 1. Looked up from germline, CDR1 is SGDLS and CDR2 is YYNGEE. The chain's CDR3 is CASSLAGGNTGELFF. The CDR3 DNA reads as TGTGCCAGCAGCCTAGCGGGGGGAAACACCGGGGAGCTGTTTTTT.

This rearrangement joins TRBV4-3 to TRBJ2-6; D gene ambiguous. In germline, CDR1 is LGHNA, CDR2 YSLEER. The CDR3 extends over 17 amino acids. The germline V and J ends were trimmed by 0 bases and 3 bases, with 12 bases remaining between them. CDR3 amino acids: CASSQDERWGGANVLTF. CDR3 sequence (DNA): TGCGCCAGCAGCCAAGATGAGAGGTGGGGTGGGGCCAACGTCCTGACTTTC.

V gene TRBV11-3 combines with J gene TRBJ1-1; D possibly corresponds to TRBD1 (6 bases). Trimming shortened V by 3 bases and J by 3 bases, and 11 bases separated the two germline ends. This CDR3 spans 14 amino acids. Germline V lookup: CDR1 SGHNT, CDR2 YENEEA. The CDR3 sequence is CASSFRGSDTEAFF. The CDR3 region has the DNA TGTGCCAGCAGCTTTAGGGGGAGTGACACTGAAGCTTTCTTT.

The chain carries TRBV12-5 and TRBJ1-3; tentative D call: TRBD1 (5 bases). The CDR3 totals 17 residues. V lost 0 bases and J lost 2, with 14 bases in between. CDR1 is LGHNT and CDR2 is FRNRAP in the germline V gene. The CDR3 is CASGLVWGEATGNTIYF. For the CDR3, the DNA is TGTGCTAGTGGTTTGGTATGGGGGGAGGCTACTGGAAACACCATATATTTT. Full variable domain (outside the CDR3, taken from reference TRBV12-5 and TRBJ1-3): DARVTQTPRHKVTEMGQEVTMRCQPILGHNTVFWYRQTMMQGLELLAYFRNRAPLDDSGMPKDRFSAEMPDATLATLKIQPSEPRDSAVYFCASGLVWGEATGNTIYFGEGSWLTVV.

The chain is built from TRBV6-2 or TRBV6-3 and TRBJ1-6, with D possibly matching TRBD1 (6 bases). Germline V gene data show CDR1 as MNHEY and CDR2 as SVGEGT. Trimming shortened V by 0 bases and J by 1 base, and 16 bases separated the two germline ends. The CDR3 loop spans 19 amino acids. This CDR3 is CASSYSIGGGASYNSPLHF. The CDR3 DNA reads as TGTGCCAGCAGTTACTCGATAGGCGGGGGCGCATCCTATAATTCACCCCTCCACTTT.

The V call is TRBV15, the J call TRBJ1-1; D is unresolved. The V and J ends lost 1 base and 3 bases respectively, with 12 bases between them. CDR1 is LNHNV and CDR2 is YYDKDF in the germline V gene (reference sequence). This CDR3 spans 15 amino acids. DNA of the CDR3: TGTGCCACCAGCAGAGGCGCGGGGTTTCACACTGAAGCTTTCTTT. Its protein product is CATSRGAGFHTEAFF. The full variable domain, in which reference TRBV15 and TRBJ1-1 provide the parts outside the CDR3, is DAMVIQNPRYQVTQFGKPVTLSCSQTLNHNVMYWYQQKSSQAPKLLFHYYDKDFNNEADTPDNFQSRRPNTSFCFLDIRSPGLGDTAMYLCATSRGAGFHTEAFFGQGTRLTVV.

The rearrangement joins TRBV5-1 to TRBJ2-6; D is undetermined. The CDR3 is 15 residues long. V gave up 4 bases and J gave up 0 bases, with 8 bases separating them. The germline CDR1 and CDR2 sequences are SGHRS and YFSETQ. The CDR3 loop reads CASSLKVSGANVLTF. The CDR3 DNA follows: TGCGCCAGCAGCCTCAAGGTCTCTGGGGCCAACGTCCTGACTTTC.

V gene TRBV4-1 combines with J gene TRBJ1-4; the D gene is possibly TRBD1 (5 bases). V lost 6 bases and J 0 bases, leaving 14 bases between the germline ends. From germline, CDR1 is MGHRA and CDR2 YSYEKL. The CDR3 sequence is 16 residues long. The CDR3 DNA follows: TGCGCCAGCAGTTCCCGGGGCACGGCAACTAATGAAAAACTGTTTTTT. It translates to CASSSRGTATNEKLFF.

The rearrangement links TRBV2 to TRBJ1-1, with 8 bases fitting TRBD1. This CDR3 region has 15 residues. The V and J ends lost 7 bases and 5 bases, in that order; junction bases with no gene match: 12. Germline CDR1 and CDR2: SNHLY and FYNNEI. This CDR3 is CASTPGQGYGTEAFF. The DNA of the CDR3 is TGTGCCAGCACCCCCGGACAGGGCTATGGTACTGAAGCTTTCTTT.

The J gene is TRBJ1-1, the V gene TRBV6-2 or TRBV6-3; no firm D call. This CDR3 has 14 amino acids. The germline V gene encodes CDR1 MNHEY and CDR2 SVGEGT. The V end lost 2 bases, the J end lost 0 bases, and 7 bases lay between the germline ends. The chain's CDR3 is CASSYGLMNTEAFF. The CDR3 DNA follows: TGTGCCAGCAGTTACGGGCTCATGAACACTGAAGCTTTCTTT.

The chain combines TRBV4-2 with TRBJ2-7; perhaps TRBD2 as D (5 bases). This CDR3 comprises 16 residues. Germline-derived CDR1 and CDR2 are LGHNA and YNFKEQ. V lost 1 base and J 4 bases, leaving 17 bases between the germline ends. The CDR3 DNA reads TGTGCCAGCAGCCAAGGTGAAGGACTTCTTCGATACGAGCAGTACTTC. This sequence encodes CASSQGEGLLRYEQYF.

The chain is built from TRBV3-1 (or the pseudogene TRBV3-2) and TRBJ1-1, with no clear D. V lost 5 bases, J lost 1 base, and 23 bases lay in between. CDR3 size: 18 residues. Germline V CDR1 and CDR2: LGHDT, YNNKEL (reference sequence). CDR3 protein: CASSSSAGRLVGNTEAFF. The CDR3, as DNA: TGTGCCAGCAGCTCCTCGGCTGGCAGGTTGGTGGGGAACACTGAAGCTTTCTTT.

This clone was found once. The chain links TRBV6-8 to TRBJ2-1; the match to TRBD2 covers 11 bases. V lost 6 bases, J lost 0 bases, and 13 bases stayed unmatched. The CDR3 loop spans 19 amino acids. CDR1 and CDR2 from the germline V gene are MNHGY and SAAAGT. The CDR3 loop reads CASSPASGGYESSYNEQFF. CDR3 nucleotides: TGTGCCAGCAGCCCCGCTAGCGGGGGGTACGAGAGCTCCTACAATGAGCAGTTCTTC.

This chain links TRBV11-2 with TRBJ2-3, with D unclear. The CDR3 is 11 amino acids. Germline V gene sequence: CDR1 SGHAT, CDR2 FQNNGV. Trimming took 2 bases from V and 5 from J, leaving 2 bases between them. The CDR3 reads CASSLQDTQYF. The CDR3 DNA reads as TGTGCCAGCAGCTTACAAGATACGCAGTATTTT. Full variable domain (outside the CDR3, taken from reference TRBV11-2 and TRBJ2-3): EAGVAQSPRYKIIEKRQSVAFWCNPISGHATLYWYQQILGQGPKLLIQFQNNGVVDDSQLPKDRFSAERLKGVDSTLKIQPAKLEDSAVYLCASSLQDTQYFGPGTRLTVL.

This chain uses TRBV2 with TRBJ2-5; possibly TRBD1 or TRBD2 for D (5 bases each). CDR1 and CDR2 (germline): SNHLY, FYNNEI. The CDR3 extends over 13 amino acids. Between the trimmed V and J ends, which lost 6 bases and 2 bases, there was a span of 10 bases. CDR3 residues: CASSGTPQETQYF. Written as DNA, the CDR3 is TGTGCCAGCAGCGGGACCCCTCAAGAGACCCAGTACTTC.

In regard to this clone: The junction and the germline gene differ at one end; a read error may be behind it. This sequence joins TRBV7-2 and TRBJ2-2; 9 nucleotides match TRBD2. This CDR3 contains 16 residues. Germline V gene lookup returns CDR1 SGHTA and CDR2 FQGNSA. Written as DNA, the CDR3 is TGTGCCAGCAGCTTAAGGACTAGCGCGAGGGGCGGGCAGCTGTTTTTT. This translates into CASSLRTSARGGQLFF.

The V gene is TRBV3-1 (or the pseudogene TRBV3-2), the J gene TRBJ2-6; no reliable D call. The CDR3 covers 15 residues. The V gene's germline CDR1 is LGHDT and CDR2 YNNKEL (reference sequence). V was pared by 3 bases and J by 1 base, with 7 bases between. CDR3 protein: CASSQTESGANVLTF. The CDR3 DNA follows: TGTGCCAGCAGCCAGACGGAATCTGGGGCCAACGTCCTGACTTTC.

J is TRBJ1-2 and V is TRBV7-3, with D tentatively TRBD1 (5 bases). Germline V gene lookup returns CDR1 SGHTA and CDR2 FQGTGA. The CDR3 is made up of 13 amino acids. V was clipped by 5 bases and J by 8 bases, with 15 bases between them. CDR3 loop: CASSPGGVEGYTF. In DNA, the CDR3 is TGTGCCAGCAGCCCCGGGGGGGTCGAGGGCTACACCTTC.

CDR3 protein: CATWTGINEKLFF. In DNA form, the CDR3 reads TGTGCCACCTGGACAGGGATCAATGAAAAACTGTTTTTT. The rearrangement links TRBV27 to TRBJ1-4; TRBD1 agrees at 8 bases. Germline CDR1 is MNHEY and CDR2 is SMNVEV (reference sequence). V trimming: 10 bases; J trimming: 5 bases; junction bases outside the gene matches: 6. This CDR3 comprises 13 residues.

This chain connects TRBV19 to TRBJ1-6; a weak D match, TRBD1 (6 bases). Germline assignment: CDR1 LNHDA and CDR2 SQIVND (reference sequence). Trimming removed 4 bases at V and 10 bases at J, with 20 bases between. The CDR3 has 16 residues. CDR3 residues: CASSTKRGPVVSPLHF. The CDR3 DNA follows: TGTGCCAGTAGTACAAAACGGGGGCCGGTGGTCTCACCCCTCCACTTT.

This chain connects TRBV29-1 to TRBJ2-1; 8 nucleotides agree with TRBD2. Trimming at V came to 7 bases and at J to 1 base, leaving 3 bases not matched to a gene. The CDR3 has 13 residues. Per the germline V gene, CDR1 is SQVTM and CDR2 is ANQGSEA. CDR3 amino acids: CSASGSSYNEQFF. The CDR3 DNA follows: TGCAGCGCCAGCGGGAGTTCCTACAATGAGCAGTTCTTC.